The T cell receptor beta chain under discussion was sequenced for a study of CD8 T cells in ankylosing spondylitis (dated by TCRdb to 2016 to 2017). Turning to the overall study: The study profiled T cell receptor beta repertoires in healthy donors and ankylosing spondylitis patients to find disease-linked TCR variants. The full study cohort was made up of 25 ankylosing spondylitis patients and roughly 100 healthy donors. Peripheral blood was sampled, and synovial fluid was additionally collected from ankylosing spondylitis patients. The full study reports these points: Blood from ankylosing spondylitis patients appeared to be characterized by a TCR beta motif composed of several highly homologous amino acid variants. The disease-linked clones were reported as significantly enriched in matched synovial fluid samples from ankylosing spondylitis patients. Some of the motif variants had been reported before in the synovial fluid and blood of reactive arthritis patients, a finding that suggests common disease-initiation mechanisms. The disease-linked clones showed a CD8+ phenotype and occurred at relatively low frequencies in peripheral blood.

CDR1 KGHDR and CDR2 SFDVKD were looked up in the germline V gene. V drops 5 bases and J drops 0 bases, leaving 7 bases in between. The CDR3 sequence holds 14 residues, the cysteine and phenylalanine included. This entry keeps only the CDR3 DNA: 42 bases, framed from base 1. This clonotype has a handful of counts. Its antigen target is currently unknown. No much larger clone is present one base from it, and per-base qualities are unavailable. The sequencer listed for this sample is Illumina HiSeq 2500. Quantitative 5'-RACE with molecular barcodes was used to prepare TCR beta libraries. In the authors' own workflow: To identify disease-linked TCR variants, a new computational method was used, one built on a probabilistic model of VDJ rearrangement. The public reads were quality trimmed at Q25 with fastp and then assembled into clones with MiXCR by TCRdb, keeping productive beta chains. Rows are unified per CDR3 protein, each entry keeping the most common DNA and genes. The authors' filters were not applied to this entry. For this sample the table gives around 540,000 distinct CDR3 sequences, of which 10% to 15% were detected only once. The ten largest clones take up under 7.5% of the sample.

The source is a male donor with ankylosing spondylitis. The sequenced material came from blood, either unsorted or a sorted T cell fraction (not recorded which). Recombination connected TRBV24-1 to TRBJ2-1; too little of a D gene remains to name it. The CDR3 protein: CATSAFSSYNEQFF. The sequence in DNA is TGTGCCACCAGTGCGTTTAGCTCCTACAATGAGCAGTTCTTC.